This T cell receptor (beta chain) was sequenced for a study of CD8 T cells in ankylosing spondylitis. General observations from the study: Past research had described some motif variants in reactive arthritis synovial fluid and blood. Disease-linked clones bore a CD8+ phenotype and were relatively rare in peripheral blood. Clones tied to disease were said to be significantly enriched in matched ankylosing spondylitis synovial fluid.

The ends were cut back, 0 bases at V and 8 bases at J, with 18 bases in the middle. There are 16 residues in the CDR3. Germline V gene lookup returns CDR1 SGHRS and CDR2 YFSETQ. Using quantitative 5'-RACE with molecular barcodes, the authors made TCR beta libraries. Via MiXCR, TCRdb re-called the 5' RACE reads, giving one row per CDR3 protein. Counted here are about 240,000 distinct CDR3 sequences, roughly 10% occurring once; the ten biggest clones make up under 8%. This clonotype occurred many times. Its antigen is undetermined. The sequence was obtained from a male donor with ankylosing spondylitis or in good health (not recorded which). Sequenced input: blood, either unsorted or a sorted T cell fraction (not recorded which). This chain connects TRBV5-1 to TRBJ2-1; the D gene is possibly TRBD2 (6 bases). CDR3 coding DNA: TGCGCCAGCAGCTTGGCGCCGGGAGTAACGCCAGATGAGCAGTTCTTC. It specifies CASSLAPGVTPDEQFF.